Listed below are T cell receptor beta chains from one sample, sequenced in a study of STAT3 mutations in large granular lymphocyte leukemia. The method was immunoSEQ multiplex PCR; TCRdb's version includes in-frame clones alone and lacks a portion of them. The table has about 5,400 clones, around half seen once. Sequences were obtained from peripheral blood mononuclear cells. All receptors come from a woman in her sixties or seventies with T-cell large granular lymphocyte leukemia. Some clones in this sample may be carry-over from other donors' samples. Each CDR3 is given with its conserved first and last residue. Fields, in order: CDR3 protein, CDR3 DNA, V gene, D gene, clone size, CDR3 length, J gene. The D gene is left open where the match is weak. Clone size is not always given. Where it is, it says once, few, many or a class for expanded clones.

CASSLRIAAYEQYF | TGTGCCAGCAGCTTACGAATAGCGGCCTACGAGCAGTACTTC | TRBV5-6 | NA | medium-sized | 14 | TRBJ2-7
CASRMGGPEAFF | TGTGCCAGCAGGATGGGGGGCCCTGAAGCTTTCTTT | TRBV7-9 | NA | NA | 12 | TRBJ1-1
CASSRTGVETQYF | TGTGCCAGCAGCCGGACAGGGGTCGAGACCCAGTACTTC | TRBV6-6 | TRBD1 | NA | 13 | TRBJ2-5
CASSLAASKNNEQFF | TGTGCCAGCAGCTTGGCTGCCTCCAAAAACAATGAGCAGTTCTTC | TRBV7-9 | NA | NA | 15 | TRBJ2-1
CAWRTVAGGFTDTQYF | TGTGCCTGGAGGACTGTAGCGGGAGGGTTCACAGATACGCAGTATTTT | TRBV30 | TRBD2 | NA | 16 | TRBJ2-3
CATSHSRDGGYEQYF | TGTGCCACCAGCCACTCTCGCGATGGGGGATACGAGCAGTACTTC | TRBV15 | NA | medium-sized | 15 | TRBJ2-7
CASSLAGPPYEQYF | TGTGCCAGCAGCCTAGCGGGGCCGCCCTACGAGCAGTACTTC | TRBV27 | TRBD2 | NA | 14 | TRBJ2-7
CASSDSWTGRLDYGYTF | TGTGCCAGTAGTGACAGCTGGACAGGACGGCTGGACTATGGCTACACCTTC | TRBV19 | TRBD1 | NA | 17 | TRBJ1-2
CASSDSTGGALGYTF | TGCGCCAGCAGCGACTCGACAGGGGGCGCGTTAGGCTACACCTTC | TRBV5-1 | TRBD1 | NA | 15 | TRBJ1-2
CACFGEIHQPQHF | TGTGCCTGCTTCGGAGAAATTCATCAGCCCCAGCATTTT | TRBV18 | NA | NA | 13 | TRBJ1-5
CASTLYKGNQPQHF | TGTGCCAGCACGCTATACAAAGGCAATCAGCCCCAGCATTTT | TRBV2 | NA | medium-sized | 14 | TRBJ1-5
CASSLVAGQPQHF | TGTGCCAGCAGCTTGGTTGCAGGGCAGCCCCAGCATTTT | TRBV5-5 | NA | medium-sized | 13 | TRBJ1-5
CASSVVGSSNYGYTF | TGTGCCAGCAGCGTAGTGGGCAGCTCTAACTATGGCTACACCTTC | TRBV9 | NA | NA | 15 | TRBJ1-2
CASSLAGRGRLDEQYF | TGTGCCAGCAGCTTAGCGGGGAGGGGGCGCCTCGACGAGCAGTACTTC | TRBV7-2 | NA | few | 16 | TRBJ2-7
CASSSGTGWGGNTIYF | TGCGCCAGCAGCTCCGGGACAGGTTGGGGTGGAAACACCATATATTTT | TRBV5-1 | TRBD1 | NA | 16 | TRBJ1-3
CASSLGPGAAGYTF | TGCGCCAGCAGCTTGGGTCCGGGGGCCGCTGGCTACACCTTC | TRBV5-1 | NA | once | 14 | TRBJ1-2
CASSPGGPNQPQHF | TGTGCCAGCTCACCAGGGGGCCCTAATCAGCCCCAGCATTTT | TRBV18 | NA | few | 14 | TRBJ1-5
CASSPLAGEGDTQYF | TGTGCCAGCTCACCACTAGCGGGAGAAGGAGATACGCAGTATTTT | TRBV18 | TRBD2 | NA | 15 | TRBJ2-3
CASLDDSLRSTDTQYF | TGTGCCAGCCTAGATGACAGCCTGCGCAGCACAGATACGCAGTATTTT | TRBV18 | NA | NA | 16 | TRBJ2-3
CATSRDPGQTSYGYTF | TGTGCCACCAGCAGAGATCCGGGACAGACCTCCTATGGCTACACCTTC | TRBV15 | TRBD1 | NA | 16 | TRBJ1-2
CASSLGGHDQYF | TGCGCCAGCAGCTTGGGCGGGCATGACCAGTACTTC | TRBV5-1 | NA | NA | 12 | TRBJ2-5
CASSLGENEQFF | TGCGCCAGCAGCTTGGGGGAGAATGAGCAGTTCTTC | TRBV5-1 | NA | NA | 12 | TRBJ2-1
CAWSVRSLANYGYTF | TGTGCCTGGAGTGTGCGAAGCCTAGCTAACTATGGCTACACCTTC | TRBV30 | NA | NA | 15 | TRBJ1-2
CAWSETTSGNTIYF | TGTGCCTGGAGTGAGACCACCTCTGGAAACACCATATATTTT | TRBV30 | NA | NA | 14 | TRBJ1-3
CSVAAQANTEAFF | TGCAGCGTAGCAGCACAGGCTAACACTGAAGCTTTCTTT | TRBV29-1 | NA | few | 13 | TRBJ1-1
CASSPQSSYEQYF | TGTGCCAGCAGCCCTCAGAGCTCCTACGAGCAGTACTTC | TRBV7-9 | NA | NA | 13 | TRBJ2-7
CAWSVRGGEKLFF | TGTGCCTGGAGTGTACGGGGGGGTGAAAAACTGTTTTTT | TRBV30 | NA | NA | 13 | TRBJ1-4
CASSLFGTHEQFF | TGTGCCAGCAGCCTTTTCGGGACTCACGAGCAGTTCTTC | TRBV7-3 | NA | NA | 13 | TRBJ2-1
CASSQDRDSWQFF | TGCGCCAGCAGCCAAGACCGGGACTCTTGGCAGTTCTTC | TRBV4-1 | NA | NA | 13 | TRBJ2-1
CASSPPGRGRGETQYF | TGTGCCAGCTCACCACCGGGCAGGGGGCGAGGCGAGACCCAGTACTTC | TRBV18 | TRBD1 | NA | 16 | TRBJ2-5
CASNPRGAGQETQYF | TGTGCCAGCAACCCCCGGGGGGCAGGCCAAGAGACCCAGTACTTC | TRBV25-1 | NA | few | 15 | TRBJ2-5
CAISGKPLTSGYTDTQYF | TGTGCCATCAGTGGGAAGCCTTTGACTAGCGGCTACACAGATACGCAGTATTTT | TRBV10-3 | TRBD2 | NA | 18 | TRBJ2-3
CASSLEGDTYNEQFF | TGCGCCAGCAGCTTGGAGGGAGACACCTACAATGAGCAGTTCTTC | TRBV5-1 | NA | NA | 15 | TRBJ2-1
CASNFGGAYEQYF | TGTGCCAGCAATTTCGGGGGGGCCTACGAGCAGTACTTC | TRBV6-1 | TRBD2 | few | 13 | TRBJ2-7
CASSLSRVAANYEQYF | TGTGCCAGCAGCTTGTCGAGGGTAGCGGCGAACTACGAGCAGTACTTC | TRBV5-4 | NA | NA | 16 | TRBJ2-7
CASSQDLNYGYTF | TGTGCCAGCAGCCAAGATCTAAACTATGGCTACACCTTC | TRBV14 | NA | NA | 13 | TRBJ1-2
CASSFSPTGEQYF | TGTGCCAGCAGCTTCTCACCGACTGGCGAGCAGTACTTC | TRBV5-6 | NA | few | 13 | TRBJ2-7
CSVTWTSGNIQYF | TGCAGCGTCACTTGGACTAGCGGGAACATTCAGTACTTC | TRBV29-1 | TRBD2 | few | 13 | TRBJ2-4
CASSYTDTQYF | TGTGCCAGCAGCTACACAGATACGCAGTATTTT | TRBV5-4 | NA | NA | 11 | TRBJ2-3
CSVRQGTSEAFF | TGCAGCGTCCGACAGGGGACCTCTGAAGCTTTCTTT | TRBV29-1 | TRBD1 | NA | 12 | TRBJ1-1
CASSYPRREVPEQFF | TGTGCCAGCAGTTACCCCCGGCGGGAGGTTCCTGAGCAGTTCTTC | TRBV6-6 | TRBD2 | NA | 15 | TRBJ2-1
CASSLQENTEAFF | TGCGCCAGCAGCTTACAGGAGAACACTGAAGCTTTCTTT | TRBV5-1 | NA | few | 13 | TRBJ1-1
CASTFSGAGNTIYF | TGTGCCAGCACGTTCTCGGGGGCTGGAAACACCATATATTTT | TRBV5-4 | NA | NA | 14 | TRBJ1-3
CASSYTVNTEAFF | TGCGCCAGCAGCTATACCGTGAACACTGAAGCTTTCTTT | TRBV5-1 | NA | few | 13 | TRBJ1-1
CASSGGPSGGQPQHF | TGTGCCAGCTCAGGGGGACCCTCGGGGGGACAGCCCCAGCATTTT | TRBV18 | NA | NA | 15 | TRBJ1-5
CASSWSGRAGSADTQYF | TGCGCCAGCAGCTGGAGCGGGAGGGCCGGTTCCGCAGATACGCAGTATTTT | TRBV5-1 | TRBD2 | NA | 17 | TRBJ2-3
CASSLGLINEKLFF | TGCGCCAGCAGCTTGGGACTGATTAATGAAAAACTGTTTTTT | TRBV5-1 | NA | NA | 14 | TRBJ1-4
CASSPGWQGGNYGYTF | TGCGCCAGCAGCCCCGGTTGGCAGGGGGGGAACTATGGCTACACCTTC | TRBV5-1 | TRBD1 | NA | 16 | TRBJ1-2
CAWSPGRTNTEAFF | TGTGCCTGGTCCCCGGGACGGACGAACACTGAAGCTTTCTTT | TRBV30 | NA | NA | 14 | TRBJ1-1
CASSPYRGGGEQYF | TGCGCCAGCAGCCCTTACAGGGGAGGAGGTGAGCAGTACTTC | TRBV5-1 | NA | NA | 14 | TRBJ2-7
CASSLEAASTDTQYF | TGCGCCAGCAGCTTGGAGGCGGCGAGCACAGATACGCAGTATTTT | TRBV5-1 | NA | once | 15 | TRBJ2-3
CASSSGGSTNEKLFF | TGTGCCAGCAGTTCGGGGGGGTCAACTAATGAAAAACTGTTTTTT | TRBV6-5 | NA | few | 15 | TRBJ1-4
CAWGDGGAGNQPQHF | TGTGCCTGGGGGGATGGGGGCGCGGGCAATCAGCCCCAGCATTTT | TRBV30 | NA | NA | 15 | TRBJ1-5
CAWTQTGNEQFF | TGTGCCTGGACCCAGACAGGGAATGAGCAGTTCTTC | TRBV30 | TRBD1 | few | 12 | TRBJ2-1
CGEGQGAGGYTF | TGTGGGGAGGGGCAGGGGGCTGGTGGCTACACCTTC | TRBV30 | TRBD1 | few | 12 | TRBJ1-2
CASSIGGNGYEQYF | TGTGCCAGTAGTATTGGGGGGAACGGCTACGAGCAGTACTTC | TRBV19 | NA | once | 14 | TRBJ2-7
CSACVTTNEKLFF | TGCAGCGCCTGCGTGACCACTAATGAAAAACTGTTTTTT | TRBV29-1 | NA | NA | 13 | TRBJ1-4
CAWNRGRTDTQYF | TGTGCCTGGAACAGGGGTAGAACAGATACGCAGTATTTT | TRBV30 | TRBD1 | NA | 13 | TRBJ2-3
CASSRVAQNIQYF | TGTGCCAGCAGCAGGGTTGCCCAAAACATTCAGTACTTC | TRBV27 | NA | few | 13 | TRBJ2-4